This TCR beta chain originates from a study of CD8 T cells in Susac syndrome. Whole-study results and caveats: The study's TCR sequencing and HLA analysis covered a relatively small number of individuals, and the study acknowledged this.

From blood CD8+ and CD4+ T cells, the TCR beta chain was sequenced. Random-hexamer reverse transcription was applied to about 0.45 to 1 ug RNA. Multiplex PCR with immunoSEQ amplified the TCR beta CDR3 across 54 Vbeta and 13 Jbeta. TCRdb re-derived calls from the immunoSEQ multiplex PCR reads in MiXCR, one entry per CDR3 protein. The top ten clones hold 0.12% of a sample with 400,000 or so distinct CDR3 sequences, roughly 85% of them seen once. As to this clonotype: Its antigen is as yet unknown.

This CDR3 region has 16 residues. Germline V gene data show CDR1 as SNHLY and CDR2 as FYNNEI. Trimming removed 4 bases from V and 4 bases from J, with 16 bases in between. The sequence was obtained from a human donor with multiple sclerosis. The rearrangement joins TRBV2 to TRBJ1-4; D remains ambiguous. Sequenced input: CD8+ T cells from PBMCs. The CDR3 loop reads CASSGRHSDFNEKLFF. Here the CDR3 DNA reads TGTGCCAGCAGTGGACGTCACAGCGATTTTAATGAAAAACTGTTTTTT.